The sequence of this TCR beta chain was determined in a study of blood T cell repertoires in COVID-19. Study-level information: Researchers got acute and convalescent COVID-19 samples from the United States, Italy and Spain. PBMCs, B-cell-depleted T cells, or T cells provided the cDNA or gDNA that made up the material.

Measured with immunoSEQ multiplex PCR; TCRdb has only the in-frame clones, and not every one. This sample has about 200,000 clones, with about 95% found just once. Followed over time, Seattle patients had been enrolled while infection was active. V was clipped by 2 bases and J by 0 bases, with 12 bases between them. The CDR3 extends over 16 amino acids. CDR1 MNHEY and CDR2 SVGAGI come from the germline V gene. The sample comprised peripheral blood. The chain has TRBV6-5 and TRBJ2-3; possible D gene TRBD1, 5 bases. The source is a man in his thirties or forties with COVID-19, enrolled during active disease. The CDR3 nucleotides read TGTGCCAGCAGTTACGGGGCGAAGGCTAGCACAGATACGCAGTATTTT. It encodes CASSYGAKASTDTQYF.